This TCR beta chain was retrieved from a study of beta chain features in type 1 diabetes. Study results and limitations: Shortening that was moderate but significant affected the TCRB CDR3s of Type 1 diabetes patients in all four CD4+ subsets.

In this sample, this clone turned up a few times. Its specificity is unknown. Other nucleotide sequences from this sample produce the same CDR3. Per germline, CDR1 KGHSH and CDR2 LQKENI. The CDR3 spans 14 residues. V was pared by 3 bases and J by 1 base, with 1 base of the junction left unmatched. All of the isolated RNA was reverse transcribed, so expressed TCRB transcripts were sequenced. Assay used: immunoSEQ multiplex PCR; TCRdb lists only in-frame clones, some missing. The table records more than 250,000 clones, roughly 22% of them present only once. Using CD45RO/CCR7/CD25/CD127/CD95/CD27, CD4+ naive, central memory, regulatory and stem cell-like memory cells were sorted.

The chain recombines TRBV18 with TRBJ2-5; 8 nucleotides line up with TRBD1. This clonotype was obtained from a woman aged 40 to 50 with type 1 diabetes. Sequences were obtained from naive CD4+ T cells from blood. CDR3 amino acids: CASSPGQGQETQYF. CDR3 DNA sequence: TGTGCCAGCTCACCCGGACAGGGCCAAGAGACCCAGTACTTC. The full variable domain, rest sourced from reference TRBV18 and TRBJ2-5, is NAGVMQNPRHLVRRRGQEARLRCSPMKGHSHVYWYRQLPEEGLKFMVYLQKENIIDESGMPKERFSAEFPKEGPSILRIQQVVRGDSAAYFCASSPGQGQETQYFGPGTRLLVL.